Listed here is a single T cell receptor beta chain. V was cut by 1 base and J by 5 bases, with 17 bases left in between. In germline, CDR1 is SGHTA, CDR2 FQGTGA. The CDR3 spans 16 residues. This record belongs to a study of cytomegalovirus exposure and HLA in healthy donors. The PCR had 60 Vbeta and 13 Jbeta primers. Clones were sequenced by immunoSEQ multiplex PCR, and TCRdb holds only the in-frame ones, with some missing. The sample includes roughly 120,000 clones, just over 15% of them seen just once. Input material: PBMCs. The V gene is TRBV7-3, the J gene TRBJ1-1; D possibly corresponds to TRBD1 (6 bases). This receptor was taken from a woman between 18 and 30 years old in good health and CMV-seronegative. The CDR3 reads CASSLNIDRSTTEAFF. CDR3 in DNA: TGTGCCAGCAGCTTAAATATCGACAGGTCAACTACTGAAGCTTTCTTT.